The 18 T cell receptor beta chains below come from one sample, sequenced in a study of cytomegalovirus exposure and HLA in healthy donors. Here immunoSEQ multiplex PCR was the method, and the copy in TCRdb shows in-frame clones only, minus some. The repertoire holds about 240,000 clones, with approximately 86% as singletons. Specimen: PBMCs. Receptors were obtained from a woman in her thirties in good health and CMV-seropositive.

The chain carries TRBV7-9 and TRBJ2-7; D call uncertain. The CDR3 consists of 12 residues. Trimming shortened V by 5 bases and J by 0 bases, and 5 bases separated the two germline ends. Looked up from germline, CDR1 is SEHNR and CDR2 is FQNEAQ (reference sequence). Written as DNA, the CDR3 is TGTGCCAGCAGCGAACTCTCCTACGAGCAGTACTTC. Its protein product is CASSELSYEQYF.

The chain carries TRBV28 and TRBJ2-7; perhaps TRBD2 as D (6 bases). The CDR3 spans 14 residues. CDR1 and CDR2 from the germline V gene are MDHEN and SYDVKM. V lost 5 bases and J lost 2, with 13 bases in between. Here the CDR3 DNA reads TGTGCCAGCAGTCTCAGCGGGCTTCCCTACGAGCAGTACTTC. This sequence encodes CASSLSGLPYEQYF.

The gene calls are TRBV11-2 and TRBJ2-5; D ambiguous. The CDR3 has 12 residues. Germline lookup yields CDR1 SGHAT and CDR2 FQNNGV. V was trimmed by 3 bases and J by 7 bases, leaving 9 bases between them. For the CDR3, the DNA is TGTGCCAGCAGCTTTACCCCGGGGACCCAGTACTTC. Amino acids: CASSFTPGTQYF.

The gene calls are TRBV25-1 and TRBJ1-4; TRBD1 agrees at 8 bases. The V segment lost 3 bases and the J segment 5 bases; nucleotides outside the gene matches: 5. The CDR3 contains 15 residues. Germline V CDR1 and CDR2: MGHDK, SYGVNS. The CDR3 bases are TGTGCCAGCAGTGAGATCTGGACAGGGAATGAAAAACTGTTTTTT. Its protein product is CASSEIWTGNEKLFF.

This chain uses TRBV2 with TRBJ2-7; 12 bases agree with TRBD2. Germline CDR1 reads SNHLY; CDR2 reads FYNNEI. The junction had 6 bases not matched to a gene; V was cut back by 6 bases and J by 6 bases. This CDR3 region has 14 residues. In nucleotides, the CDR3 is TGTGCCAGCAGGAGGGTGACTAGCGGGAGCGAGCAGTACTTC. This codes for CASRRVTSGSEQYF.

This chain links TRBV27 with TRBJ1-1; a weak D match, TRBD1 (6 bases). CDR1 is MNHEY and CDR2 is SMNVEV in the germline V gene (reference sequence). The CDR3 runs to 16 residues. Trimming removed 1 base from V and 1 base from J, with 13 bases in between. This chain's CDR3 is CASSLWGLQGNTEAFF. In DNA, the CDR3 is TGTGCCAGCAGTTTATGGGGCCTACAGGGGAACACTGAAGCTTTCTTT.

V and J are TRBV27 and TRBJ1-1; 8 bases line up with TRBD1. This CDR3 is 12 amino acids long. Looked up from germline, CDR1 is MNHEY and CDR2 is SMNVEV (reference sequence). With V trimmed by 4 bases and J by 10 bases, 5 bases remained unmatched. The CDR3 DNA sequence: TGTGCCAGCAGTTGGGGGACAGGAGTAGCTTTCTTT. This codes for CASSWGTGVAFF.

The V call is TRBV13, the J call TRBJ2-2; the D is unclear. This CDR3 contains 15 residues. Trimming took off 2 bases at V and 3 bases at J, with 10 bases between the two ends. Germline assignment: CDR1 PRHDT and CDR2 FYEKMQ (reference sequence). The CDR3 DNA reads as TGTGCCAGCAGCTTATTACAGAGATACACCGGGGAGCTGTTTTTT. Residues: CASSLLQRYTGELFF.

J is TRBJ1-1 and V is TRBV7-8; unclear D gene. This CDR3 region has 15 residues. Germline V gene data show CDR1 as SGHVS and CDR2 as FQNEAQ. The ends were cut back, 1 base at V and 4 bases at J, with 13 bases in the middle. The CDR3 protein is CASSLDQVRSTEAFF. CDR3 bases: TGTGCCAGCAGCTTAGATCAGGTGAGATCCACTGAAGCTTTCTTT.

This sequence joins TRBV29-1 and TRBJ2-6, with unresolved D. Trimming shortened V by 6 bases and J by 0 bases, and 6 bases separated the two germline ends. CDR1 is SQVTM and CDR2 is ANQGSEA in the germline V gene. The CDR3 spans 13 residues. The CDR3 DNA sequence: TGCAGCGTCACAGTCTCTGGGGCCAACGTCCTGACTTTC. Its translation is CSVTVSGANVLTF.

V gene TRBV7-2 combines with J gene TRBJ1-4; 9 bases line up with TRBD1. This CDR3 has 16 residues. The germline V gene encodes CDR1 SGHTA and CDR2 FQGNSA. V gave up 5 bases and J gave up 1 base; unmatched junction bases: 5. Here the CDR3 reads CASSPTGGETNEKLFF. The CDR3 coding sequence is TGTGCCAGCAGCCCGACAGGGGGGGAAACTAATGAAAAACTGTTTTTT.

This sequence joins TRBV30 and TRBJ2-1, with unresolved D. The CDR3 length is 15 residues. V shed 0 bases and J shed 0 bases, with 9 bases lying between them. Germline-derived CDR1 and CDR2 are GTSNPN and SVGIG (reference sequence). The CDR3 here is CAWSVMRSSYNEQFF. The CDR3 coding sequence is TGTGCCTGGAGTGTAATGCGAAGCTCCTACAATGAGCAGTTCTTC.

V usage is TRBV6-1 and J usage is TRBJ1-4; perhaps TRBD1 as D (6 bases). The V gene's germline CDR1 is MNHNS and CDR2 SASEGT. This CDR3 comprises 14 residues. V shed 6 bases and J shed 2 bases, with 10 bases lying between them. The CDR3 region is CASSTTGTNEKLFF. The CDR3 DNA reads TGTGCCAGCAGCACTACAGGGACTAATGAAAAACTGTTTTTT.

The chain uses TRBV30 and TRBJ2-7; 8 nucleotides align to TRBD2. The germline V gene encodes CDR1 GTSNPN and CDR2 SVGIG (reference sequence). CDR3 length: 14 residues. V lost 0 bases, J lost 2 bases, and 3 bases stayed unmatched. The CDR3 nucleotides are TGTGCCTGGAGTGTACGGGGGGGCCCCTACGAGCAGTACTTC. As protein: CAWSVRGGPYEQYF.

This chain links TRBV7-2 with TRBJ1-5; D possibly corresponds to TRBD1 (6 bases). This CDR3 contains 16 residues. The V end lost 2 bases, the J end lost 5 bases, and 16 bases lay between the germline ends. CDR1 and CDR2 from the germline V gene are SGHTA and FQGNSA. In DNA form, the CDR3 reads TGTGCCAGCAGCTTATTTCTAAGACAGGACGATCAGCCCCAGCATTTT. Amino acids: CASSLFLRQDDQPQHF. Full variable domain (remainder filled in from reference TRBV7-2 and TRBJ1-5): GAGVSQSPSNKVTEKGKDVELRCDPISGHTALYWYRQSLGQGLEFLIYFQGNSAPDKSGLPSDRFSAERTGGSVSTLTIQRTQQEDSAVYLCASSLFLRQDDQPQHFGDGTRLSIL.

The chain couples TRBV10-3 to TRBJ2-7, with TRBD1 identical over 8 bases. Per germline, CDR1 ENHRY and CDR2 SYGVKD. The V and J ends lost 2 bases and 6 bases, in that order; junction bases with no gene match: 3. This CDR3 contains 13 residues. The CDR3 DNA sequence: TGTGCCATCAGTGAGGGACAGGGAACCGAGCAGTACTTC. Translation gives CAISEGQGTEQYF.

The V and J genes are TRBV30 and TRBJ1-1; weak D call: TRBD1 (5 bases). V was trimmed by 2 bases and J by 1 base, leaving 11 bases between them. This CDR3 is 14 amino acids long. In germline, CDR1 is GTSNPN, CDR2 SVGIG (reference sequence). Here the CDR3 DNA reads TGTGCCTGGAGTCATACGGGGGGGAACACTGAAGCTTTCTTT. Protein product: CAWSHTGGNTEAFF.

The chain has TRBV28 and TRBJ2-7; 7 bases map to TRBD1. Looked up from germline, CDR1 is MDHEN and CDR2 is SYDVKM. V lost 8 bases, J lost 0 bases, and 16 bases stayed unmatched. The CDR3 has 17 amino acids. CDR3 residues: CASQGPNRDSNSYEQYF. The CDR3 DNA reads TGTGCCAGCCAAGGCCCGAATAGGGACAGTAACTCCTACGAGCAGTACTTC.